Listed below are T cell receptor beta chains from one sample, sequenced in a study of STAT5B mutations in CD4+ large granular lymphocyte leukemia. Using immunoSEQ multiplex PCR, the repertoire was profiled, and TCRdb retains in-frame clones only, with some absent. The table shows about 18,000 clones, with 84% occurring only once. Sequencing was carried out using CD4+ T cells from blood buffy coats. The source is a human donor in good health. Each CDR3 is given without its conserved first and last residue. The order of the fields is J gene, V gene, CDR3 protein.

TRBJ1-5	TRBV30	AWSAGGTGNQPQH
TRBJ2-3	TRBV4-1	ASSQEASGGISTDTQY
TRBJ2-2	TRBV25-1	ASSTRENTGELF
TRBJ2-5	TRBV4-2	ASSPRRDKETQY
TRBJ1-1	TRBV18	ASSGLQTEAF
TRBJ2-6	TRBV5-4	ASSLGASGANVLT
TRBJ2-7	TRBV23-1	ASTSKPYEQY
TRBJ2-6	TRBV11-3	ASSQHGANVLT
TRBJ2-7	TRBV6-1	ASSEKGGTL
TRBJ1-1	TRBV15	ATRAGVEGNTEAF
TRBJ2-5	TRBV4-2	ASSQETSGVQETQY
TRBJ1-4	TRBV7-9	ASSAPATEKLF
TRBJ2-7	TRBV9	ASSPPGGKTYEQY
TRBJ2-7	TRBV18	ASSPPVAGDYEQY
TRBJ1-1	TRBV5-1	ASSLGDRVGGEAF
TRBJ1-1	TRBV11-2	ASSLTRGTEAF
TRBJ2-7	TRBV7-9	ASSFGTGGTYEQY
TRBJ1-1	TRBV11-2	ASSSNRGNFAEAF
TRBJ1-1	TRBV19	ASTDRLNTEAF
TRBJ2-4	TRBV25-1	ASRPQGAKNIQY
TRBJ1-2	TRBV4-2	ASSQDVRVGGYT